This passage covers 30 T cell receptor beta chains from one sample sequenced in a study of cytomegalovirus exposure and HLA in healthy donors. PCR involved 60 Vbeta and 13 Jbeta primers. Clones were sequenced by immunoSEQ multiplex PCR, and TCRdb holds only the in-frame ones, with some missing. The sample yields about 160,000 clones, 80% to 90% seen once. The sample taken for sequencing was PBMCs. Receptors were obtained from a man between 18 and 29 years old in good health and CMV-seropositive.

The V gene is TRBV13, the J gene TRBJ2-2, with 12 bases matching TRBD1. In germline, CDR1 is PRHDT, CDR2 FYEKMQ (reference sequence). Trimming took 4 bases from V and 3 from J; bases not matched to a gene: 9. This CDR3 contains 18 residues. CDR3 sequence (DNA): TGTGCCAGCAGCTCCCGGGACAGGGGGCTAGCCGACACCGGGGAGCTGTTTTTT. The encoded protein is CASSSRDRGLADTGELFF.

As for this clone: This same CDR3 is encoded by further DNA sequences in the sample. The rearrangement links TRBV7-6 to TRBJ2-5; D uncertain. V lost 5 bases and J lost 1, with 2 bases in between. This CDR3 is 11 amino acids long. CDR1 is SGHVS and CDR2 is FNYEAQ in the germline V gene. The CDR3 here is CASSLQETQYF. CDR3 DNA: TGTGCCAGCAGCCTCCAAGAGACCCAGTACTTC.

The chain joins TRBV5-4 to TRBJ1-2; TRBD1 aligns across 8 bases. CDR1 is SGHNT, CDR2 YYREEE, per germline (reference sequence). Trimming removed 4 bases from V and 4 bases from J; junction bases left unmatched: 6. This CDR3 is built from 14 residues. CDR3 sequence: CASSVQGEPYGYTF. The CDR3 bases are TGTGCCAGCAGCGTACAGGGGGAACCCTATGGCTACACCTTC. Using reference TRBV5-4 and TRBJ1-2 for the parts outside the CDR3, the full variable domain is ETGVTQSPTHLIKTRGQQVTLRCSSQSGHNTVSWYQQALGQGPQFIFQYYREEENGRGNFPPRFSGLQFPNYSSELNVNALELDDSALYLCASSVQGEPYGYTFGSGTRLTVV.

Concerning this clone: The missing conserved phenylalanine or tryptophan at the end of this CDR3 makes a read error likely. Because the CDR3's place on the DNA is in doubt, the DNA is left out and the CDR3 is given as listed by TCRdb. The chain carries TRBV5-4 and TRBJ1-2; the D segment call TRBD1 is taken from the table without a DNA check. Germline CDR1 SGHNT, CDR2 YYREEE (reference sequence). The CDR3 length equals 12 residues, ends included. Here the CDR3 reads CASSFMGQGLVI.

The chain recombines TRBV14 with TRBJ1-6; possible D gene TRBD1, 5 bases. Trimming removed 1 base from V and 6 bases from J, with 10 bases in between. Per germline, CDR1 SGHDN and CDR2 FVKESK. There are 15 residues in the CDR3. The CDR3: CASSQVGRVNSPLHF. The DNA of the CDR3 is TGTGCCAGCAGCCAAGTGGGCAGGGTTAATTCACCCCTCCACTTT.

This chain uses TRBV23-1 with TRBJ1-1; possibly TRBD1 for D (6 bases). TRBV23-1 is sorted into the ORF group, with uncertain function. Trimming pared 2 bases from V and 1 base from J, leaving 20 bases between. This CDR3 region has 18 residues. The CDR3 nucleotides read TGCGCCAGCAGTCAAATTCGGCAGGGGTCGGACACGAACACTGAAGCTTTCTTT. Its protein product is CASSQIRQGSDTNTEAFF.

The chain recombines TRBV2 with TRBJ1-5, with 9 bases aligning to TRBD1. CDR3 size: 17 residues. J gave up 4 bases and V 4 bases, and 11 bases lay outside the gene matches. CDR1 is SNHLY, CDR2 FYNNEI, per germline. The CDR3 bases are TGTGCCAGCAGTGTCCCCGGGACAGGGCCCTTAAATCAGCCCCAGCATTTT. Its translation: CASSVPGTGPLNQPQHF.

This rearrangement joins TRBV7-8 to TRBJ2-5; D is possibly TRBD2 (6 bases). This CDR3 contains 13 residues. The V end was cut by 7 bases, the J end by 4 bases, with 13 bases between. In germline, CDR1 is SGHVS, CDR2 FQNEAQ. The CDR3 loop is CASTPLASETQYF. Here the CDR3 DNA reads TGTGCCAGCACCCCTCTAGCGTCAGAGACCCAGTACTTC.

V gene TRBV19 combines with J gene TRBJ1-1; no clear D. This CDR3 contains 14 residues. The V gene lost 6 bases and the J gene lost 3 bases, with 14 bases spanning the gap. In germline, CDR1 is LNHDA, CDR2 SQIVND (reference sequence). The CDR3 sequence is CASSSRRGDTEAFF. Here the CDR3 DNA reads TGTGCCAGTAGCAGCCGACGTGGAGACACTGAAGCTTTCTTT.

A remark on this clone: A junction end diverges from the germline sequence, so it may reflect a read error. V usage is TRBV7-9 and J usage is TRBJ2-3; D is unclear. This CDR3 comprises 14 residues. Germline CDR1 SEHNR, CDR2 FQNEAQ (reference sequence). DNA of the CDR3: TGTGCCGGCAGGTCCATCATTAGCACAGATACGCAGTATTTT. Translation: CAGRSIISTDTQYF. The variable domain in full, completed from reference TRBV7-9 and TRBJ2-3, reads DTGVSQNPRHKITKRGQNVTFRCDPISEHNRLYWYRQTLGQGPEFLTYFQNEAQLEKSRLLSDRFSAERPKGSFSTLEIQRTEQGDSAMYLCAGRSIISTDTQYFGPGTRLTVL.

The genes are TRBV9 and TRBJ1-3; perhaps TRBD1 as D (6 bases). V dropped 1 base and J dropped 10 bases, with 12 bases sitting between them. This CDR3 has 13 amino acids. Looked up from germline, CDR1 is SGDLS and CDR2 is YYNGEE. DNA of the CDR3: TGTGCCAGCAGCGTAACAGGGAGTGGGACCATATATTTT. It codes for CASSVTGSGTIYF.

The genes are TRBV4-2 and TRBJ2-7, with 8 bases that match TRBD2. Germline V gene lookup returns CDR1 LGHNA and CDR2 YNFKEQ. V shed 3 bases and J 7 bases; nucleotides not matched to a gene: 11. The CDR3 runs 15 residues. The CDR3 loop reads CASSQGQAGGGEQYF. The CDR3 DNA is TGTGCCAGCAGCCAGGGTCAGGCGGGGGGCGGGGAGCAGTACTTC.

The CDR3 spells CAISDSDRGQDQPQHF. CDR3 DNA: TGTGCCATCAGCGACTCGGACAGGGGGCAGGATCAGCCCCAGCATTTT. The rearrangement links TRBV10-3 to TRBJ1-5, with 11 bases that match TRBD1. The CDR3 runs 16 residues. The V gene end was trimmed by 6 bases and the J gene end by 5 bases; junction bases not matched to a gene: 9. CDR1 and CDR2 (germline): ENHRY, SYGVKD.

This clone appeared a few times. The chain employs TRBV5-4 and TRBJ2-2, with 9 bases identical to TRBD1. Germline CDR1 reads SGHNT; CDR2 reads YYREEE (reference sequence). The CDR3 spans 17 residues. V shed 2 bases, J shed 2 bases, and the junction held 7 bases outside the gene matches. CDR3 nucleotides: TGTGCCAGCAGCTTTTTCACAGGGGGCGCAAACACCGGGGAGCTGTTTTTT. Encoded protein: CASSFFTGGANTGELFF.

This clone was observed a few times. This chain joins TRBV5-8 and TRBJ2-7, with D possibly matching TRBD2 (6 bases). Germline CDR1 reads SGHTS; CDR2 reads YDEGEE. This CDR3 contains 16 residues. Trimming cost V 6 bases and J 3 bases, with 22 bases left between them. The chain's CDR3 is CASTPLGPGGGYEQYF. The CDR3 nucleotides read TGTGCCAGCACCCCCCTGGGACCCGGGGGAGGCTACGAGCAGTACTTC.

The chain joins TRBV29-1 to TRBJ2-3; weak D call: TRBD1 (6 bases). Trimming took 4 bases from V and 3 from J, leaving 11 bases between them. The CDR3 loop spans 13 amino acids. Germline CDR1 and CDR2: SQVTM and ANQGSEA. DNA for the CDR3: TGCAGCGTTGGGTCAGGGGAAACAGATACGCAGTATTTT. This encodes CSVGSGETDTQYF.

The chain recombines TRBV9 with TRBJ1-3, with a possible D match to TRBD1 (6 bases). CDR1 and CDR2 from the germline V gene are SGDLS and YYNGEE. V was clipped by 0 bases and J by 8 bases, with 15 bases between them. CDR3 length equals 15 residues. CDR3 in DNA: TGTGCCAGCAGCGTAGAAGGCAGGGGCCGTGACACCATATATTTT. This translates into CASSVEGRGRDTIYF.

CDR3 nucleotides: TGTGCCAGCAGCTTATCGTGGGGGCTCAACAATGAGCAGTTCTTC. Protein: CASSLSWGLNNEQFF. The chain is built from TRBV7-3 and TRBJ2-1; a possible D gene is TRBD1 (6 bases). Germline loops: CDR1 SGHTA, CDR2 FQGTGA. Trimming cost V 2 bases and J 5 bases, with 13 bases left between them. This CDR3 is 15 amino acids long.

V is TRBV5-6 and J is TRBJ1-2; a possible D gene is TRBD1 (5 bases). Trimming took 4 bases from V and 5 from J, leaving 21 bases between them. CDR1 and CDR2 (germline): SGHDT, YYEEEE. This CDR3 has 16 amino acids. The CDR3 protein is CASSQFLGTVLYGYTF. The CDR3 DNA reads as TGTGCCAGCAGCCAATTTCTCGGGACTGTGCTTTATGGCTACACCTTC.

The CDR3 here is CASTLMGGGYGYTF. CDR3 in DNA: TGTGCCAGCACCCTGATGGGTGGAGGATATGGCTACACCTTC. The chain combines TRBV5-5 with TRBJ1-2; no clear D gene. The CDR3 loop spans 14 amino acids. Germline CDR1 is SGHKS and CDR2 is YYEKEE (reference sequence). Trimming pared 6 bases from V and 5 bases from J, leaving 17 bases between.

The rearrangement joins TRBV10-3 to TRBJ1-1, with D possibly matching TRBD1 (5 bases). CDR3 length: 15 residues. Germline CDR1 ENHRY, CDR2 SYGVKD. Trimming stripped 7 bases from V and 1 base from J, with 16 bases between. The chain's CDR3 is CAITPSGGGNTEAFF. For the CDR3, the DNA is TGTGCCATCACTCCCTCTGGGGGAGGGAACACTGAAGCTTTCTTT.

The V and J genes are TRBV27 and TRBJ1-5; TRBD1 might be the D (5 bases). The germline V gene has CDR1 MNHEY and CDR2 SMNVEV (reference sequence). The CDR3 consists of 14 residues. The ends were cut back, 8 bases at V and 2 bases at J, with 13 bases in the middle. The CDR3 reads CASQPGVGNQPQHF. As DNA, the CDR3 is TGTGCCAGCCAACCGGGGGTCGGCAATCAGCCCCAGCATTTT.

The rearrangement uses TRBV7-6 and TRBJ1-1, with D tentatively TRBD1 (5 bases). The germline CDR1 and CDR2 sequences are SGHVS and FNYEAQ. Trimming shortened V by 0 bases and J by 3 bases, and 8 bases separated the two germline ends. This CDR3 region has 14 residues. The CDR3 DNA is TGTGCCAGCAGCTTAGCTGGGGCGGACACTGAAGCTTTCTTT. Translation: CASSLAGADTEAFF.

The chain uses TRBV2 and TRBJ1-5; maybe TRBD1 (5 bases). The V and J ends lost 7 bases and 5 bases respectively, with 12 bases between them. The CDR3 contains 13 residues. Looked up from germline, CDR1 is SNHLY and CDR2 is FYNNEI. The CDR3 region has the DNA TGTGCCAGCAAACCAGGGTCGTATCAGCCCCAGCATTTT. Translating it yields CASKPGSYQPQHF.

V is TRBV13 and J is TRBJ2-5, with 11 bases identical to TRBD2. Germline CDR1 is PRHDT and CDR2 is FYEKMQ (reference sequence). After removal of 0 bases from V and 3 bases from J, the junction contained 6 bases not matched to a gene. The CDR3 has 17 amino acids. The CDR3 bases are TGTGCCAGCAGCTTAGGACTAGCGGGGGAGAGAGAAGAGACCCAGTACTTC. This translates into CASSLGLAGEREETQYF.

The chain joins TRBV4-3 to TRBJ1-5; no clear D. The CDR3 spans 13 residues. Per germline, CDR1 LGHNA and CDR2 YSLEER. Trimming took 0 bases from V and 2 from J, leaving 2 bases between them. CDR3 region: CASSQDGNQPQHF. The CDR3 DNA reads TGCGCCAGCAGCCAAGACGGCAATCAGCCCCAGCATTTT.

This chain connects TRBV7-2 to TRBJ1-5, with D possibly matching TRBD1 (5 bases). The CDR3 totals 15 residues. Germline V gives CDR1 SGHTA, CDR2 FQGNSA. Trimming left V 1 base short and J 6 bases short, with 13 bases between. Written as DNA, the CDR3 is TGTGCCAGCAGCTTAGGGGGGGGAACGGCTCAGCCCCAGCATTTT. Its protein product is CASSLGGGTAQPQHF.

The CDR3 sequence is CASSAGGSYNSPLHF. The DNA for the CDR3 is TGTGCCAGCAGCGCAGGAGGATCCTATAATTCACCCCTCCACTTT. The chain joins TRBV9 to TRBJ1-6; D is undetermined. Germline V CDR1 and CDR2: SGDLS, YYNGEE. Between the trimmed V and J ends, which lost 3 bases and 1 base, there was a span of 8 bases. The CDR3 totals 15 residues.

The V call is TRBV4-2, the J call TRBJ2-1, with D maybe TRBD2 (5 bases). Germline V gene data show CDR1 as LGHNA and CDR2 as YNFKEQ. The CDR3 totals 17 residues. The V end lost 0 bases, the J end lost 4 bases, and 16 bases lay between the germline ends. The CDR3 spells CASSQDPNSGFYNEQFF. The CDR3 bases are TGTGCCAGCAGCCAAGATCCAAACTCGGGATTTTACAATGAGCAGTTCTTC.

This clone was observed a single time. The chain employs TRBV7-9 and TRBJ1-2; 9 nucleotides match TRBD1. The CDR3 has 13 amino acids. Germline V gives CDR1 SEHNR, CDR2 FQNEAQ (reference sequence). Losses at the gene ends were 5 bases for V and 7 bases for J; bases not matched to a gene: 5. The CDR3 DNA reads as TGTGCCAGCAGCACCGGGACAGGGCCTGGCTACACCTTC. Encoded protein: CASSTGTGPGYTF.